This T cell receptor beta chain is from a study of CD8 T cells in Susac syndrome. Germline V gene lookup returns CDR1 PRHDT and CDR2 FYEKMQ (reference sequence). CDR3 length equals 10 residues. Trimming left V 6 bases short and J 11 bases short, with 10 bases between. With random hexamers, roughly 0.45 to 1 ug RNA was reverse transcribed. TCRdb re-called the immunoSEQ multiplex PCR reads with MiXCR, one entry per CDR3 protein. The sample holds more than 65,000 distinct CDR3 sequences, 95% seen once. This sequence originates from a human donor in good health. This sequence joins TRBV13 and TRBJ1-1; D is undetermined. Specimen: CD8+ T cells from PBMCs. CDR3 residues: CASSSYGAFF. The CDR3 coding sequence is TGTGCCAGCAGTTCCTACGGGGCTTTCTTT.